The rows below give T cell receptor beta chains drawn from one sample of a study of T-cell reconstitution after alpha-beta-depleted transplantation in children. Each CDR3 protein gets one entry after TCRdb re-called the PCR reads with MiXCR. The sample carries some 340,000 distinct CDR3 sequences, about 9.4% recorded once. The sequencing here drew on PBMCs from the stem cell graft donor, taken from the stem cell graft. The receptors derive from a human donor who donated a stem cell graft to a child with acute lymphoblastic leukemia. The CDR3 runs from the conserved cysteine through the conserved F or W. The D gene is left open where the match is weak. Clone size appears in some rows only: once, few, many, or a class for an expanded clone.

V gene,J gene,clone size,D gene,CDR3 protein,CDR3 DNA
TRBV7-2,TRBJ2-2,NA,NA,CASSPGQLTGELFF,TGTGCCAGCAGCCCAGGACAGTTAACCGGGGAGCTGTTTTTT
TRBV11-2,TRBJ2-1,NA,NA,CASSGGVRRVSSYNEQFF,TGTGCCAGCAGCGGGGGTGTGAGGCGGGTCAGCTCCTACAATGAGCAGTTCTTC
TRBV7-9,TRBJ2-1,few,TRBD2,CASSPSGSIINEQFF,TGTGCCAGCAGCCCAAGCGGGAGTATAATTAATGAGCAGTTCTTC
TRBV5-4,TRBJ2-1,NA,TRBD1,CASSFRDRGRGEQFF,TGTGCCAGCAGCTTCCGGGACAGGGGGCGGGGGGAGCAGTTCTTC
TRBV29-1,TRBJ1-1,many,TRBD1,CSVSQGANTEAFF,TGCAGCGTCTCACAGGGGGCGAACACTGAAGCTTTCTTT
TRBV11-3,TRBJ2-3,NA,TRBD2,CASSQGLAGRGADTQYF,TGTGCCAGCAGCCAAGGACTAGCGGGACGTGGGGCAGATACGCAGTATTTT
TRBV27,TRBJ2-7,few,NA,CASSLSGGGTYEQYF,TGTGCCAGCAGTTTATCCGGCGGAGGGACCTACGAGCAGTACTTC
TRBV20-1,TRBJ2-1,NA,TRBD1,CSAPIGDSGGPGSYNEQFF,TGCAGTGCGCCTATAGGGGACAGCGGAGGACCGGGCTCCTACAATGAGCAGTTCTTC
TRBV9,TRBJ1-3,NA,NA,CASSVSGGGDSGNTIYF,TGTGCCAGCAGCGTCAGCGGCGGGGGAGACTCTGGAAACACCATATATTTT
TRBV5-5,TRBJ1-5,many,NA,CASTPGLIEGQPQHF,TGTGCCAGCACCCCAGGACTTATTGAGGGTCAGCCCCAGCATTTT
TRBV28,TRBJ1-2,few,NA,CASSFLREDGYTF,TGTGCCAGCAGTTTTCTCAGGGAGGATGGCTACACCTTC
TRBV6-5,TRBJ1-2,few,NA,CASSYLIPPSNYGYTF,TGTGCCAGCAGTTACTTAATTCCTCCCTCCAACTATGGCTACACCTTC
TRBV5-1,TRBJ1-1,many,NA,CASSLGSRAFF,TGCGCCAGCAGCTTGGGATCCCGAGCTTTCTTT
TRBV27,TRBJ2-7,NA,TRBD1,CASTQQGARNEQYF,TGTGCCAGCACACAACAGGGGGCGCGGAACGAGCAGTACTTC
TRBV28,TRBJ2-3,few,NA,CASSTQGTDTQYF,TGTGCCAGCAGTACGCAGGGCACAGATACGCAGTATTTT
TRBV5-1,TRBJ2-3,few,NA,CASRAGTSTDTQYF,TGCGCCAGCAGGGCCGGGACTAGCACAGATACGCAGTATTTT
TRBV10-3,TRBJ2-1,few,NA,CAISESDPLGGNEQFF,TGTGCCATCAGTGAGTCGGACCCCTTGGGTGGTAATGAGCAGTTCTTC
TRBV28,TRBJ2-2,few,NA,CASSTRAGRMNTGELFF,TGTGCCAGCAGTACCCGTGCGGGGCGGATGAACACCGGGGAGCTGTTTTTT
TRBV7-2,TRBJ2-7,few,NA,CASSLDRAAYEQYF,TGTGCCAGCAGCTTAGACAGGGCCGCCTACGAGCAGTACTTC
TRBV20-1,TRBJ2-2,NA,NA,CSAREDTGELFF,TGCAGTGCTAGAGAGGATACCGGGGAGCTGTTTTTT
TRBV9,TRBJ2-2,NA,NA,CASSAYNAGELFF,TGTGCCAGCAGCGCCTACAACGCCGGGGAGCTGTTTTTT
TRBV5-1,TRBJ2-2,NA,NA,CASRPGTTDTGELFF,TGCGCCAGCAGACCGGGGACCACTGACACCGGGGAGCTGTTTTTT
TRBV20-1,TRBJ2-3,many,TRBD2,CSARGLAGDTDTQYF,TGCAGTGCTAGAGGACTAGCGGGAGATACAGATACGCAGTATTTT
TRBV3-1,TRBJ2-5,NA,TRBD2,CASSPGLAMGRETQYF,TGTGCCAGCAGCCCCGGACTAGCGATGGGTAGGGAGACCCAGTACTTC
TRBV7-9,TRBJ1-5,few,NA,CASSGLGGNQPQHF,TGTGCCAGCAGCGGACTGGGGGGCAATCAGCCCCAGCATTTT
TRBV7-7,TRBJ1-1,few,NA,CASSLYRGGDTEAFF,TGTGCTAGCAGCTTATATAGAGGGGGGGACACTGAAGCTTTCTTT
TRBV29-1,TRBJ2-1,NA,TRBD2,CSVPQPSGPYNEQFF,TGCAGCGTCCCCCAACCTAGCGGCCCATACAATGAGCAGTTCTTC
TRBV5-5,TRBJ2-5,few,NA,CASSLITGLETQYF,TGTGCCAGCAGCTTGATAACAGGGTTGGAGACCCAGTACTTC
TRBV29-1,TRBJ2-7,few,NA,CSVGPSAHYEQYF,TGCAGCGTTGGGCCTAGCGCACACTACGAGCAGTACTTC
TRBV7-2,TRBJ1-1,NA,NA,CASSLGDHVRTEAFF,TGTGCCAGCAGCTTGGGGGATCATGTGAGGACTGAAGCTTTCTTT
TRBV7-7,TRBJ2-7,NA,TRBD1,CASRRAWDRGLYYYEQYF,TGTGCTAGCAGGCGCGCGTGGGACAGGGGACTTTATTACTACGAGCAGTACTTC
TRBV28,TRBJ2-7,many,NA,CASSTHDRTYEQYF,TGTGCCAGCAGTACTCATGACAGGACCTACGAGCAGTACTTC
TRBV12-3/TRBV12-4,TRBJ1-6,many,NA,CASSLQDTYNSPLHF,TGTGCCAGCAGTTTACAGGACACCTATAATTCACCCCTCCACTTT
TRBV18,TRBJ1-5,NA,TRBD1,CASSQTGPGQGHQPQHF,TGTGCCAGCTCCCAGACCGGCCCGGGACAGGGGCATCAGCCCCAGCATTTT
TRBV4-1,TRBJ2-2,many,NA,CASSSETGNTGELFF,TGCGCCAGCAGCTCTGAGACAGGGAACACCGGGGAGCTGTTTTTT
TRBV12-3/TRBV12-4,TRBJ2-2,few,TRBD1,CASSWGQGGTGELFF,TGTGCCAGCAGTTGGGGACAGGGTGGCACCGGGGAGCTGTTTTTT
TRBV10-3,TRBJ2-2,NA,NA,CAIARDLSTGELFF,TGTGCCATCGCCCGGGACCTAAGCACCGGGGAGCTGTTTTTT
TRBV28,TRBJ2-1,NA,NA,CASSSGIDEQFF,TGTGCCAGCAGTTCCGGAATCGATGAGCAGTTCTTC
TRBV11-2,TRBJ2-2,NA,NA,CASSLDEITGELFF,TGTGCCAGCAGCTTAGATGAGATCACCGGGGAGCTGTTTTTT
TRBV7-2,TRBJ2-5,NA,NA,CASRGPGQETQYF,TGTGCCAGCAGGGGACCGGGGCAAGAGACCCAGTACTTC
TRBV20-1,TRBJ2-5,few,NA,CSARVSGKTQYF,TGCAGTGCTAGAGTTTCGGGAAAGACCCAGTACTTC
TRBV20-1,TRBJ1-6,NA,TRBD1,CSATGTAFSPLHF,TGCAGTGCGACCGGGACAGCTTTCTCACCCCTCCACTTT
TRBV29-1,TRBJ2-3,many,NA,CSVEAGTDTQYF,TGCAGCGTAGAAGCGGGCACAGATACGCAGTATTTT
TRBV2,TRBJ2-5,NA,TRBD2,CASQTSRLETQYF,TGTGCCAGTCAGACTAGCCGACTGGAGACCCAGTACTTC
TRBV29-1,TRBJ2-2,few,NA,CSVLDGLGTGELFF,TGCAGCGTCTTAGACGGTCTGGGAACCGGGGAGCTGTTTTTT
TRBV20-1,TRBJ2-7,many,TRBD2,CSAEGPGLAIYEQYF,TGCAGTGCGGAGGGACCGGGACTAGCTATCTACGAGCAGTACTTC